The next 19 T cell receptor beta chains were all read from a single sample in a study of T cells in narcolepsy. Clones were read by immunoSEQ multiplex PCR, and TCRdb kept only the in-frame ones, dropping some. Found here are roughly 30,000 clones, around 78% of them singletons; the top ten hold 1.2%. The sequenced material came from CD45RA- memory CD4+ T cells from PBMCs. The receptors were sampled from a human donor with narcolepsy.

This sequence joins TRBV5-1 and TRBJ2-7; 12 bases map to TRBD1. Trimming cost V 2 bases and J 5 bases; bases outside gene matches: 8. The CDR3 length is 16 residues. In germline, CDR1 is SGHRS, CDR2 YFSETQ. The CDR3 DNA is TGCGCCAGCAGCTTCCCCGGGACAGGGGGCAACAACGAGCAGTACTTC. This encodes CASSFPGTGGNNEQYF.

This chain links TRBV6-5 with TRBJ2-6, with a tentative D call TRBD2 (5 bases). This CDR3 is 14 amino acids long. V lost 11 bases and J lost 0, with 11 bases in between. The V gene's germline CDR1 is MNHEY and CDR2 SVGAGI. Written as DNA, the CDR3 is TGTGCCGCGGGCAGGCGCTCTGGGGCCAACGTCCTGACTTTC. Amino acid sequence: CAAGRRSGANVLTF.

The rearrangement joins TRBV6-5 to TRBJ2-1, with a tentative D call TRBD1 (6 bases). Trimming stripped 4 bases from V and 5 bases from J, with 15 bases between. The CDR3 runs 15 residues. CDR1 is MNHEY, CDR2 SVGAGI, per germline. The CDR3 is CASSSTGSPNNEQFF. For the CDR3, the DNA is TGTGCCAGCAGTTCGACAGGTAGCCCTAACAATGAGCAGTTCTTC.

The CDR3: CASSEYVAGLRGYTF. CDR3 DNA: TGTGCCAGCAGTGAATACGTGGCAGGGCTTCGGGGCTACACCTTC. The J gene is TRBJ1-2, the V gene TRBV25-1; weak D call: TRBD1 (5 bases). The CDR3 spans 15 residues. CDR1 and CDR2 (germline): MGHDK, SYGVNS. V was clipped by 0 bases and J by 8 bases, with 16 bases between them.

To note about this clone: The junction differs from germline at one of its ends, possibly a read error. V usage is TRBV9 and J usage is TRBJ2-2; tentatively, D is TRBD2 (6 bases). Germline values: CDR1 SGDLS, CDR2 YYNGEE. The CDR3 length is 13 residues. The CDR3 spells CASSVGDWGELFF. Written as DNA, the CDR3 is TGTGCCAGCAGCGTAGGGGACTGGGGGGAGTTGTTTTTT.

This chain connects TRBV19 to TRBJ2-3, with 7 nucleotides matching TRBD2. The CDR3 runs to 15 residues. Per germline, CDR1 LNHDA and CDR2 SQIVND (reference sequence). The J segment lost 2 bases and the V segment lost 5 bases, leaving 7 bases of the junction unmatched. The CDR3 DNA follows: TGTGCCAGTAGTGCGCGGGGGATTAACACAGATACGCAGTATTTT. Residues: CASSARGINTDTQYF.

This rearrangement joins TRBV5-1 to TRBJ2-5; 7 bases fit TRBD1. The DNA end is more similar to TRBJ2-7, so the J call may be wrong. The CDR3 length is 15 residues. Germline V gene sequence: CDR1 SGHRS, CDR2 YFSETQ. The DNA of the CDR3 is TGCGCCAGCAGCTTGGAGCCAGGGGGTTTCTACGAGCAGTACTTC. Its translation: CASSLEPGGFYEQYF.

This clone was found a few times. The chain combines TRBV27 with TRBJ2-5, with D unresolved. The germline V gene encodes CDR1 MNHEY and CDR2 SMNVEV (reference sequence). V dropped 4 bases and J dropped 2 bases, with 14 bases sitting between them. CDR3 length equals 15 residues. The CDR3 loop reads CASSSLQGLQETQYF. CDR3 sequence (DNA): TGTGCCAGCAGTTCCTTGCAAGGGTTACAAGAGACCCAGTACTTC.

This sequence joins TRBV19 and TRBJ1-1; D is ambiguous. The V gene lost 5 bases and the J gene lost 0 bases, with 13 bases spanning the gap. The CDR3 sequence is 15 residues long. Germline CDR1 LNHDA, CDR2 SQIVND (reference sequence). CDR3 sequence: CASSGGDAMNTEAFF. As DNA, the CDR3 is TGTGCCAGTAGTGGTGGTGACGCCATGAACACTGAAGCTTTCTTT.

The chain has TRBV9 and TRBJ2-2; D not resolved. Germline CDR1 and CDR2: SGDLS and YYNGEE. The CDR3 spans 13 residues. Deletions cut 0 bases from V and 3 bases from J, with 3 bases between. The CDR3 region has the DNA TGTGCCAGCAGCGTAGAGCACACCGGGGAGCTGTTTTTT. This encodes CASSVEHTGELFF. Filled out from reference TRBV9 and TRBJ2-2, the complete variable domain reads DSGVTQTPKHLITATGQRVTLRCSPRSGDLSVYWYQQSLDQGLQFLIQYYNGEERAKGNILERFSAQQFPDLHSELNLSSLELGDSALYFCASSVEHTGELFFGEGSRLTVL.

The rearrangement links TRBV6-6 to TRBJ2-5; 8 bases match TRBD2. Germline CDR1 and CDR2: MNHNY and SVGAGI (reference sequence). The length of the CDR3 is 14 residues. V was pared by 7 bases and J by 7 bases, with 11 bases of the junction left unmatched. CDR3 coding DNA: TGTGCCAGCAAGCAGCGGGGGAGTACCGTGACCCAGTACTTC. This translates into CASKQRGSTVTQYF.

J is TRBJ2-5 and V is TRBV5-1, with 10 bases fitting TRBD2. The CDR3 totals 14 residues. Per the germline V gene, CDR1 is SGHRS and CDR2 is YFSETQ. V shed 6 bases, J shed 3 bases, and the junction held 5 bases outside the gene matches. CDR3: CASNPGTSEETQYF. The CDR3 coding sequence is TGCGCCAGCAACCCCGGGACTAGCGAAGAGACCCAGTACTTC.

This chain joins TRBV2 and TRBJ1-2, with D tentatively TRBD1 (6 bases). CDR3 length: 13 residues. Looked up from germline, CDR1 is SNHLY and CDR2 is FYNNEI. V gave up 7 bases and J gave up 10 bases, with 19 bases separating them. CDR3 in amino acids: CASTPDGGTYYTF. DNA of the CDR3: TGTGCCAGCACTCCAGATGGGGGGACATACTACACCTTC.

V is TRBV28 and J is TRBJ1-1, with D unresolved. This CDR3 contains 15 residues. Between the trimmed V and J ends, which lost 5 bases and 1 base, there was a span of 14 bases. The V gene's germline CDR1 is MDHEN and CDR2 SYDVKM. CDR3 nucleotides: TGTGCCAGCAGTCCATGGACGGTCGGGAACACTGAAGCTTTCTTT. As protein: CASSPWTVGNTEAFF.

The chain links TRBV5-6 to TRBJ2-6; weak D call: TRBD2 (5 bases). Trimming left V 2 bases short and J 1 base short, with 7 bases between. This CDR3 has 15 amino acids. The V gene's germline CDR1 is SGHDT and CDR2 YYEEEE. The CDR3 nucleotides read TGTGCCAGCAGCTTTCGAGGGTCTGGGGCCAACGTCCTGACTTTC. The encoded protein is CASSFRGSGANVLTF.

DNA for the CDR3: TGTGCCAGCAGCTTGTGGGGCCGCGCGGGGACCCAGTACTTC. Residues: CASSLWGRAGTQYF. The rearrangement uses TRBV5-6 and TRBJ2-5; D possibly uses TRBD1 or TRBD2 (5 bases each). CDR1 is SGHDT, CDR2 YYEEEE, per germline. CDR3 size: 14 residues. V was clipped by 1 base and J by 7 bases, with 14 bases between them. The full variable domain, in which reference TRBV5-6 and TRBJ2-5 provide the parts outside the CDR3, is DAGVTQSPTHLIKTRGQQVTLRCSPKSGHDTVSWYQQALGQGPQFIFQYYEEEERQRGNFPDRFSGHQFPNYSSELNVNALLLGDSALYLCASSLWGRAGTQYFGPGTRLLVL.

The chain combines TRBV2 with TRBJ2-3, with D possibly TRBD1 on 6 matching bases. Trimming took off 5 bases at V and 7 bases at J, with 16 bases between the two ends. The germline V gene has CDR1 SNHLY and CDR2 FYNNEI. The CDR3 loop spans 14 amino acids. The CDR3 region is CASSFGTPGHTQYF. CDR3 coding DNA: TGTGCCAGCAGTTTCGGGACACCGGGGCATACGCAGTATTTT.

Only one count was recorded for this clone. CDR3: CASSLGAANSYEQYF. In DNA, the CDR3 is TGCGCCAGCAGCTTGGGTGCAGCTAATTCCTACGAGCAGTACTTC. The V gene is TRBV5-1, the J gene TRBJ2-7; D remains unclear. Trimming cost V 0 bases and J 1 base, with 11 bases left between them. The V gene's germline CDR1 is SGHRS and CDR2 YFSETQ. The CDR3 length is 15 residues.

The CDR3 region is CASSSGTLGSYEQYF. Written as DNA, the CDR3 is TGTGCCAGCAGCTCCGGGACTCTGGGCTCCTACGAGCAGTACTTC. The gene calls are TRBV9 and TRBJ2-7, with D possibly matching TRBD2 (6 bases). From germline, CDR1 is SGDLS and CDR2 YYNGEE. Trimming stripped 4 bases from V and 0 bases from J, with 14 bases between. This CDR3 is built from 15 residues.